The clone carrying this T cell receptor beta chain came up many times. Looked up from germline, CDR1 is LNHNV and CDR2 is YYDKDF (reference sequence). V lost 2 bases and J lost 1, with 11 bases in between. The CDR3 spans 16 residues. This specimen comes from a study of identical twins. TCRdb re-analysed the 5' RACE reads in MiXCR, keeping a single row per CDR3 protein. The profile shows roughly 260,000 distinct CDR3 sequences, 7.5% of them singletons. The same specimen was also included in a second study, on yellow fever vaccine responses in identical twins.

The sample taken for sequencing was CD8+ T cells sorted from blood. This TCR derives from a woman in her late teens or twenties in good health. This rearrangement joins TRBV15 to TRBJ2-2; D possibly matches TRBD1 or TRBD2 (5 bases each). The DNA for the CDR3 is TGTGCCACCAGCAGACTCGGGACGGAGAACACCGGGGAGCTGTTTTTT. Protein: CATSRLGTENTGELFF.